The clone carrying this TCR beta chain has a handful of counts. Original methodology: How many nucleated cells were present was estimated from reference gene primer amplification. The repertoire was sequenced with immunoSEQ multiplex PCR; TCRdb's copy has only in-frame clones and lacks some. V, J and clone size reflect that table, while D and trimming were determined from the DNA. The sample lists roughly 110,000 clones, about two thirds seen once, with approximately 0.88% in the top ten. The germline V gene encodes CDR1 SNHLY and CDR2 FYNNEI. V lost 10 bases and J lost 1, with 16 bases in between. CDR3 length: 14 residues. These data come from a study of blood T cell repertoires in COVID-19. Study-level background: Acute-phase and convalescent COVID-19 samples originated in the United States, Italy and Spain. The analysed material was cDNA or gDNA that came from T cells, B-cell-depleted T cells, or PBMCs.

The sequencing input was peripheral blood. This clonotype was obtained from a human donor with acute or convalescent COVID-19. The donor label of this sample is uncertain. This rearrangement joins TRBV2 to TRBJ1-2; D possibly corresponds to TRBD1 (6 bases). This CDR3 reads CATYSGGLNYGYTF. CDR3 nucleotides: TGTGCCACCTACTCCGGGGGGCTTAACTATGGCTACACCTTC.